These 18 T cell receptor beta chains were all obtained from the same sample, sequenced in a study of regulatory T cells in long-lasting Graves disease. Relying on iRepertoire HTBI primers and Arm-PCR of CDR3 regions, the team built TCR beta libraries. TCRdb reprocessed the multiplex PCR reads via MiXCR and lists one record per CDR3 protein. In the table there are roughly 380,000 distinct CDR3 sequences, about 16% of which are singletons. Time point defined: newly diagnosed GD, antithyroid drugs for less than 3 months. From PBMCs, RNA was extracted and then used to make the TCR library. Material: peripheral blood mononuclear cells (PBMCs), obtained at new diagnosis, from a patient treated with antithyroid drugs. These TCRs come from a female donor with Graves disease.

The V gene is TRBV7-2, the J gene TRBJ1-2; D is ambiguous. Germline values: CDR1 SGHTA, CDR2 FQGNSA. The CDR3 is 13 residues long. With 6 bases removed from V and 5 bases from J, the gap between germline ends came to 13 bases. This CDR3 is CASRGEAGYGYTF. CDR3 nucleotide sequence: TGTGCCAGCAGGGGAGAGGCCGGTTATGGCTACACCTTC.

J is TRBJ1-6 and V is TRBV4-1, with D uncertain. Per the germline V gene, CDR1 is MGHRA and CDR2 is YSYEKL. The CDR3 extends over 14 amino acids. The V and J ends lost 4 bases and 5 bases respectively, with 9 bases between them. The CDR3 DNA reads TGCGCCAGCAGCCCCTGGAGGGATAATTCACCCCTCCACTTT. Amino acids: CASSPWRDNSPLHF.

The gene calls are TRBV4-3 and TRBJ1-2, with 8 bases lining up with TRBD1. J was trimmed by 8 bases and V by 1 base; bases with no gene match: 3. Germline V CDR1 and CDR2: LGHNA, YSLEER. The CDR3 spans 13 residues. The CDR3 coding sequence is TGCGCCAGCAGCCAAGGCAGGGGGCAAGGCTACACCTTC. It codes for CASSQGRGQGYTF.

This clonotype was recorded many times. The V gene is TRBV7-2, the J gene TRBJ1-2; no clear D gene. CDR3 size: 14 residues. Germline V lookup: CDR1 SGHTA, CDR2 FQGNSA. Trimming took off 0 bases at V and 4 bases at J, with 9 bases between the two ends. Here the CDR3 DNA reads TGTGCCAGCAGCTTAGCATCGGTAGCCTATGGCTACACCTTC. This translates into CASSLASVAYGYTF. Together with reference TRBV7-2 and TRBJ1-2, the CDR3 gives the full variable domain: GAGVSQSPSNKVTEKGKDVELRCDPISGHTALYWYRQSLGQGLEFLIYFQGNSAPDKSGLPSDRFSAERTGGSVSTLTIQRTQQEDSAVYLCASSLASVAYGYTFGSGTRLTVV.

The chain joins TRBV10-3 to TRBJ1-2, with D uncertain. CDR1 and CDR2 (germline): ENHRY, SYGVKD. The CDR3 is 12 amino acids. V lost 2 bases and J lost 3, with 4 bases in between. The CDR3 nucleotides are TGTGCCATCAGTGAGGGGGACTATGGCTACACCTTC. Its translation: CAISEGDYGYTF.

This clonotype was detected many times. CDR3 amino acids: CASSLGLALDEQFF. The CDR3 DNA reads as TGTGCCAGCAGCTTGGGACTAGCCTTGGATGAGCAGTTCTTC. The chain links TRBV7-3 to TRBJ2-1; 9 bases agree with TRBD2. Germline V gives CDR1 SGHTA, CDR2 FQGTGA. The trim removed 3 bases at V and 8 bases at J, leaving 5 bases unmatched. The CDR3 sequence is 14 residues long.

There are many counts of this clonotype. The chain has TRBV2 and TRBJ2-1; 9 positions agree with TRBD2. Germline CDR1 is SNHLY and CDR2 is FYNNEI. The CDR3 runs to 16 residues. Losses at the gene ends were 4 bases for V and 0 bases for J; bases not matched to a gene: 4. Here the CDR3 DNA reads TGTGCCAGCAGTGTCGGCGGGGGGGGCTCCTACAATGAGCAGTTCTTC. Its protein is CASSVGGGGSYNEQFF.

This clonotype was seen repeatedly, ten times or more. The chain recombines TRBV5-1 with TRBJ1-2; no definite D call. V was clipped by 3 bases and J by 6 bases, with 9 bases between them. CDR1 is SGHRS and CDR2 is YFSETQ in the germline V gene. The CDR3 is 12 residues long. The CDR3 here is CASSSDNDGYTF. The CDR3 DNA reads as TGCGCCAGCAGCTCAGACAACGATGGCTACACCTTC.

This clonotype was observed at least ten times. The chain has TRBV6-5 and TRBJ1-3; tentatively, D is TRBD1 (6 bases). Per germline, CDR1 MNHEY and CDR2 SVGAGI. The CDR3 runs 17 residues. V was cut by 1 base and J by 1 base, with 14 bases left in between. The CDR3 DNA is TGTGCCAGCAGTTACTACAGGGCGCTGGGATCTGGAAACACCATATATTTT. Its translation: CASSYYRALGSGNTIYF.

This clonotype has a count of ten or more. The V gene is TRBV13, the J gene TRBJ2-7; D is ambiguous. Trimming took 6 bases from V and 0 from J, leaving 24 bases between them. This CDR3 is 18 amino acids long. Germline values: CDR1 PRHDT, CDR2 FYEKMQ (reference sequence). CDR3 DNA sequence: TGTGCCAGCAGAGACCTTCTACCCCAAGGACGGAGCTCCTACGAGCAGTACTTC. Its translation is CASRDLLPQGRSSYEQYF.

This clonotype was observed at least ten times. The chain has TRBV6-1 and TRBJ2-1, with D uncertain. The CDR3 extends over 14 amino acids. Trimming took off 7 bases at V and 2 bases at J, with 12 bases between the two ends. The germline gives CDR1 MNHNS, CDR2 SASEGT. The CDR3 is CASIRRGAYNEQFF. For the CDR3, the DNA is TGTGCCAGCATACGCCGTGGCGCCTACAATGAGCAGTTCTTC.

This chain uses TRBV6-1 with TRBJ1-1; D remains ambiguous. This CDR3 has 12 amino acids. CDR1 and CDR2 from the germline V gene are MNHNS and SASEGT. Trimming took off 7 bases at V and 7 bases at J, with 13 bases between the two ends. The CDR3, as DNA: TGTGCCAGCAAGGTCGGGATTCTTGAAGCTTTCTTT. Its protein product is CASKVGILEAFF.

This clonotype was seen many times. This chain connects TRBV5-6 to TRBJ1-2; TRBD1 might be the D (5 bases). This CDR3 has 15 residues. Germline V lookup: CDR1 SGHDT, CDR2 YYEEEE. Trimming stripped 0 bases from V and 6 bases from J, with 15 bases between. The CDR3 nucleotides read TGTGCCAGCAGCTTGGAGGGGTCCAGGGATGATGGCTACACCTTC. Protein: CASSLEGSRDDGYTF.

This clonotype was counted at least ten times. This sequence joins TRBV20-1 and TRBJ2-1; TRBD2 matches at 7 bases. Per germline, CDR1 DFQATT and CDR2 SNEGSKA (reference sequence). CDR3 length equals 14 residues. V shed 6 bases, J shed 0 bases, and the junction held 5 bases outside the gene matches. Written as DNA, the CDR3 is TGCAGTGCCACAGCGGGGAGCTCCTACAATGAGCAGTTCTTC. Its protein product is CSATAGSSYNEQFF.

The chain uses TRBV10-1 and TRBJ2-3; no clear D. The CDR3 length is 13 residues. Trimming removed 2 bases at V and 6 bases at J, with 9 bases between. Germline values: CDR1 WNHNN, CDR2 SYGVQD (reference sequence). The CDR3 spells CASSEPSRDTQYF. Written as DNA, the CDR3 is TGCGCCAGCAGTGAGCCATCTCGGGATACGCAGTATTTT.

This clonotype was counted at least ten times. The chain has TRBV7-9 and TRBJ2-2; D perhaps matches TRBD2 (5 bases). Looked up from germline, CDR1 is SEHNR and CDR2 is FQNEAQ (reference sequence). The V end was cut by 8 bases, the J end by 7 bases, with 14 bases between. This CDR3 has 13 residues. CDR3 coding DNA: TGTGCCAGCGTCGTGCGGGTGGACGGGGAGCTGTTTTTT. This translates into CASVVRVDGELFF.

The table lists this clonotype with many counts. The chain links TRBV28 to TRBJ2-7, with 10 bases fitting TRBD1. V lost 5 bases and J lost 5; bases outside the gene matches: 6. The CDR3 sequence is 14 residues long. Germline V CDR1 and CDR2: MDHEN, SYDVKM. CDR3 DNA sequence: TGTGCCAGCAGTACCACGACAGGGGGCAACGAGCAGTACTTC. This codes for CASSTTTGGNEQYF.

This clonotype was seen many times. V gene TRBV28 combines with J gene TRBJ2-7, with TRBD1 identical over 9 bases. This CDR3 region has 14 residues. Germline V CDR1 and CDR2: MDHEN, SYDVKM. V gave up 8 bases and J gave up 0 bases; unmatched junction bases: 5. The CDR3, as DNA: TGTGCCAGCCTCCGGGACAGGGTCTCCTACGAGCAGTACTTC. It yields the protein CASLRDRVSYEQYF.